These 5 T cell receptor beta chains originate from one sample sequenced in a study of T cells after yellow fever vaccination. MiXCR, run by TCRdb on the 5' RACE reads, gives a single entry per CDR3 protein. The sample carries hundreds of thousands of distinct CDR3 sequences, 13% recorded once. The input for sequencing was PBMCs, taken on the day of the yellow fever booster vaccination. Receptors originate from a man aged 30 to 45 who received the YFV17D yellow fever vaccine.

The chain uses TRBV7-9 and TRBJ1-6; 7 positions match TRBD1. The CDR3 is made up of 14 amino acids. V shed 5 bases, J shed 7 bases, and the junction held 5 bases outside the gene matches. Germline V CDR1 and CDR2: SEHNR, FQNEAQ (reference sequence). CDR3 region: CASSPRQGNSPLHF. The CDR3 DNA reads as TGTGCCAGCAGCCCACGACAGGGAAATTCACCCCTCCACTTT.

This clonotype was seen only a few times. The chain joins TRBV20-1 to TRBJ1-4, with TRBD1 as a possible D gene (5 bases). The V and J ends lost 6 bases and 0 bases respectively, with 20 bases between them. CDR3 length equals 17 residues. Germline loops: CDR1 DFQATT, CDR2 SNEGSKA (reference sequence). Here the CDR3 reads CSAPPTGVPATNEKLFF. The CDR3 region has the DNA TGCAGTGCACCGCCTACAGGAGTCCCTGCAACTAATGAAAAACTGTTTTTT.

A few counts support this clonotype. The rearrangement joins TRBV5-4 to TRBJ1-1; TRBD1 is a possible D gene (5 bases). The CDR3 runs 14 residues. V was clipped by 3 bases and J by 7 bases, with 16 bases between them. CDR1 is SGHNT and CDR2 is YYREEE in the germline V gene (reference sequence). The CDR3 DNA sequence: TGTGCCAGCAGCTCGAATCGGGACTTTTTTGAAGCTTTCTTT. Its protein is CASSSNRDFFEAFF.

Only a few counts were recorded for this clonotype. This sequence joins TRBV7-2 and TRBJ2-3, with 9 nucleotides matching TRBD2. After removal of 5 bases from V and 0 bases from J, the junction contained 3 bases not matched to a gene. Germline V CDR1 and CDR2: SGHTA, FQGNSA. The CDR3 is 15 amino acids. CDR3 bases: TGTGCCAGCAGCATTAGCGGGAGCAGCACAGATACGCAGTATTTT. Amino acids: CASSISGSSTDTQYF.

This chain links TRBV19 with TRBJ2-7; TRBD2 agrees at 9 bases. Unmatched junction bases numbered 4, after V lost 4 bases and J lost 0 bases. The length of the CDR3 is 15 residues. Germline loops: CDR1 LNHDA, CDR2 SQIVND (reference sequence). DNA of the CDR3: TGTGCCAGTAGTAGAGCGGGAGGATACTCCTACGAGCAGTACTTC. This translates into CASSRAGGYSYEQYF.